The rows below give T cell receptor beta chains drawn from one sample of a study of shared clonotypes between healthy human individuals. Produced via immunoSEQ multiplex PCR; TCRdb's table is partial and in-frame only. The sample holds about 100,000 clones; less than 80% are singletons and the top ten take almost 25%. The specimen was memory CD8+ T cells sorted from blood. The receptor set was obtained from a woman in her thirties in good health. Each CDR3 is given with its conserved first and last residue. The order of the fields is D gene, clone size, V gene, J gene, CDR3 protein, CDR3 DNA. The D gene is left open where the match is weak. The listing skips clone size in some rows; elsewhere it reads once, few, many or a size class.

NA	NA	TRBV5-6	TRBJ1-1	CASSLGPSVRAEAFF	TGTGCCAGCAGCTTGGGACCATCGGTCCGGGCTGAAGCTTTCTTT
NA	NA	TRBV15	TRBJ1-3	CTTSKGDGSILFSGNTIYF	TGTACCACCAGCAAGGGCGACGGGTCTATCCTTTTCTCTGGAAACACCATATATTTT
NA	NA	TRBV13	TRBJ2-1	CASSLGTDNEQFF	TGTGCCAGCAGCTTAGGAACAGACAATGAGCAGTTCTTC
NA	many	TRBV4-1	TRBJ1-1	CASTPGRGEEAFF	TGCGCCAGCACCCCGGGTCGAGGAGAAGAAGCTTTCTTT
TRBD2	NA	TRBV2	TRBJ2-7	CASSGLARGPLEQYF	TGTGCCAGCAGTGGACTAGCCCGAGGCCCCCTCGAGCAGTACTTC
NA	NA	TRBV6-6	TRBJ2-7	CASRARDGFYEQYF	TGTGCCAGCAGGGCCCGGGACGGATTCTACGAGCAGTACTTC
NA	NA	TRBV11-1	TRBJ2-7	CASSEGDWAIYEQYF	TGTGCCAGCAGCGAAGGGGACTGGGCCATCTACGAGCAGTACTTC
TRBD2	NA	TRBV4-1	TRBJ2-6	CASSRGLAGLSGANVLTF	TGCGCCAGCAGCCGCGGACTAGCGGGCCTCTCTGGGGCCAACGTCCTGACTTTC
NA	once	TRBV2	TRBJ2-1	CASNIDGSSYNEQFF	TGTGCCAGCAATATAGACGGGAGCTCCTACAATGAGCAGTTCTTC
NA	NA	TRBV7-6	TRBJ2-1	CASSAWEGANNEQFF	TGTGCCAGCAGCGCCTGGGAGGGGGCAAACAATGAGCAGTTCTTC
NA	few	TRBV25-1	TRBJ2-5	CASSESSRVQETQYF	TGTGCCAGCAGTGAATCCTCAAGGGTCCAAGAGACCCAGTACTTC
NA	once	TRBV25-1	TRBJ2-7	CASSESHQGQVYEQYF	TGTGCCAGCAGTGAATCACACCAGGGCCAAGTCTACGAGCAGTACTTC
NA	NA	TRBV5-1	TRBJ1-2	CASSLAGSGLSWYGYTF	TGCGCCAGCAGCTTGGCGGGTTCAGGGCTTAGTTGGTATGGCTACACCTTC
TRBD2	NA	TRBV6-1	TRBJ2-7	CASSLAGDSYEQYF	TGTGCCAGCAGCCTAGCGGGAGACTCCTACGAGCAGTACTTC
NA	NA	TRBV7-9	TRBJ2-7	CASSLGDAYEQYF	TGTGCCAGCAGCTTAGGGGATGCCTACGAGCAGTACTTC
TRBD2	few	TRBV28	TRBJ2-7	CASNLAGGQSYEQYF	TGTGCCAGCAATCTAGCGGGAGGGCAGTCCTACGAGCAGTACTTC
TRBD2	NA	TRBV5-4	TRBJ2-7	CASSLGLAGVAEQYF	TGTGCCAGCAGCCTCGGACTAGCGGGAGTCGCCGAGCAGTACTTC
NA	few	TRBV7-9	TRBJ1-1	CASSTKGIMNTEAFF	TGTGCCAGCAGCACAAAGGGCATCATGAACACTGAAGCTTTCTTT
NA	NA	TRBV5-1	TRBJ2-2	CASSFGQTGELFF	TGCGCCAGCAGCTTCGGCCAAACCGGGGAGCTGTTTTTT
NA	few	TRBV29-1	TRBJ2-2	CSVEGQEGGELFF	TGCAGCGTTGAAGGTCAGGAGGGCGGGGAGCTGTTTTTT
NA	NA	TRBV6-1	TRBJ2-7	CASIKPSTYEQYF	TGTGCCAGCATCAAGCCCTCCACCTACGAGCAGTACTTC
NA	NA	TRBV5-4	TRBJ2-1	CASSCSGVPAYNEQFF	TGTGCCAGCAGCTGCTCGGGTGTGCCTGCCTACAATGAGCAGTTCTTC
TRBD2	NA	TRBV5-8	TRBJ2-1	CASSLGTSGSYNEQFF	TGTGCCAGCAGCTTGGGGACTAGCGGTTCCTACAATGAGCAGTTCTTC